A single sample is the source of the 15 T cell receptor beta chains below, sequenced in a study of shared clonotypes between healthy human individuals. Profiling relied on immunoSEQ multiplex PCR, and the TCRdb table lists in-frame clones only, not all of them. In the table there are about 500,000 clones, approximately 77% of which are singletons. What was sequenced was PBMCs. The receptors come from a woman between 35 and 50 years old in good health. Some clones in this sample may be carry-over from other donors' samples.

The CDR3 sequence: CATSRSWASNEKLFF. The CDR3 region has the DNA TGTGCCACCAGCAGATCTTGGGCCAGCAATGAAAAACTGTTTTTT. V usage is TRBV15 and J usage is TRBJ1-4; D remains unclear. V lost 2 bases to trimming and J lost 5 bases, with 12 bases between them. This CDR3 has 15 residues. The V gene's germline CDR1 is LNHNV and CDR2 YYDKDF (reference sequence).

This clone came up a few times. This specimen includes other DNA sequences encoding the same CDR3. The chain employs TRBV5-4 and TRBJ1-2; the D is unclear. Germline V lookup: CDR1 SGHNT, CDR2 YYREEE (reference sequence). The CDR3 consists of 13 residues. Trimming removed 0 bases at V and 2 bases at J, with 5 bases between. CDR3: CASSLGSNYGYTF. The CDR3 nucleotides read TGTGCCAGCAGCTTGGGTAGCAACTATGGCTACACCTTC.

The rearrangement joins TRBV28 to TRBJ1-5; 8 nucleotides agree with TRBD1. CDR1 MDHEN and CDR2 SYDVKM come from the germline V gene. V dropped 3 bases and J dropped 6; count of bases not matched to a gene: 4. The CDR3 length is 14 residues. In DNA, the CDR3 is TGTGCCAGCAGTTTTAGACAGGGGAGTCAGCCCCAGCATTTT. Amino acids: CASSFRQGSQPQHF. The whole variable domain, filled in from reference TRBV28 and TRBJ1-5, reads DVKVTQSSRYLVKRTGEKVFLECVQDMDHENMFWYRQDPGLGLRLIYFSYDVKMKEKGDIPEGYSVSREKKERFSLILESASTNQTSMYLCASSFRQGSQPQHFGDGTRLSIL.

The CDR3 spells CATAPGVDTQYF. CDR3 in DNA: TGTGCCACCGCCCCGGGAGTGGATACGCAGTATTTT. The rearrangement joins TRBV10-3 to TRBJ2-3; D possibly corresponds to TRBD2 (6 bases). The germline V gene has CDR1 ENHRY and CDR2 SYGVKD. This CDR3 is built from 12 residues. V was cut by 10 bases and J by 6 bases, with 14 bases left in between.

Comments on this clone: A much larger clone is a single base away; this may be a read error. The V call is TRBV27, the J call TRBJ2-5; 8 nucleotides agree with TRBD2. CDR1 and CDR2 from the germline V gene are MNHEY and SMNVEV (reference sequence). This CDR3 is built from 14 residues. Here the CDR3 DNA reads TGTGCCGGCAGTTTAGGTACTAGCGGAGAGACCCAGTACTTC. Its protein is CAGSLGTSGETQYF.

A single count supports this clone. CDR3 amino acids: CASSLFADNEQFF. The CDR3, as DNA: TGCGCCAGCAGCTTGTTTGCGGACAATGAGCAGTTCTTC. V is TRBV5-1 and J is TRBJ2-1; no reliable D call. V was cut by 1 base and J by 5 bases, with 7 bases left in between. Germline V gene lookup returns CDR1 SGHRS and CDR2 YFSETQ. The CDR3 loop spans 13 amino acids.

The chain is built from TRBV5-1 and TRBJ2-1; D not certain. The germline V gene has CDR1 SGHRS and CDR2 YFSETQ. V dropped 0 bases and J dropped 12 bases, with 10 bases sitting between them. The CDR3 loop spans 12 amino acids. The CDR3 sequence is CASSLADQRQFF. CDR3 DNA: TGCGCCAGCAGCTTGGCCGATCAACGGCAGTTCTTC.

The J gene is TRBJ2-3, the V gene TRBV2; unclear D gene. Looked up from germline, CDR1 is SNHLY and CDR2 is FYNNEI. This CDR3 has 15 amino acids. Trimming left V 5 bases short and J 0 bases short, with 12 bases between. The CDR3 region is CASSYDKGSTDTQYF. The DNA of the CDR3 is TGTGCCAGCAGTTATGACAAGGGAAGCACAGATACGCAGTATTTT.

This clone was counted between two and nine times. V usage is TRBV6-1 and J usage is TRBJ2-3; 10 bases map to TRBD2. Unmatched junction bases numbered 4, after V lost 2 bases and J lost 2 bases. The CDR3 loop spans 16 amino acids. The germline gives CDR1 MNHNS, CDR2 SASEGT. The CDR3 coding sequence is TGTGCCAGCAGTGAACCACTAGCGGGGCCCACAGATACGCAGTATTTT. This translates into CASSEPLAGPTDTQYF.

This chain links TRBV13 with TRBJ2-5, with 7 bases matching TRBD1. J gave up 2 bases and V 3 bases, and 3 bases lay outside the gene matches. The V gene's germline CDR1 is PRHDT and CDR2 FYEKMQ (reference sequence). The CDR3 spans 14 residues. Written as DNA, the CDR3 is TGTGCCAGCAGCTTTGGACAGGTACAAGAGACCCAGTACTTC. It yields the protein CASSFGQVQETQYF.

Points on this clone: Other DNA sequences within the sample encode an identical CDR3. The chain links TRBV5-1 to TRBJ2-7; perhaps D is TRBD1 or TRBD2 (5 bases each). CDR3 size: 14 residues. Looked up from germline, CDR1 is SGHRS and CDR2 is YFSETQ. V was cut by 0 bases and J by 1 base, with 8 bases left in between. The CDR3 region is CASSLVGGSYEQYF. In nucleotides, the CDR3 is TGCGCCAGCAGCTTGGTTGGGGGTTCCTACGAGCAGTACTTC.

As concerns this clone: A read error is the likely source, as a far larger clone sits one nucleotide away. The chain combines TRBV15 with TRBJ2-7; weak D call: TRBD2 (5 bases). Trimming left V 3 bases short and J 6 bases short, with 12 bases between. Germline V gives CDR1 LNHNV, CDR2 YYDKDF (reference sequence). The CDR3 sequence is 13 residues long. CDR3 loop: CATSRDGVTEQYF. The DNA for the CDR3 is TGTGCCACCAGCAGGGACGGGGTAACCGAGCAGTACTTC. Full variable domain (outside the CDR3, taken from reference TRBV15 and TRBJ2-7): DAMVIQNPRYQVTQFGKPVTLSCSQTLNHNVMYWYQQKSSQAPKLLFHYYDKDFNNEADTPDNFQSRRPNTSFCFLDIRSPGLGDTAMYLCATSRDGVTEQYFGPGTRLTVT.

This clone was observed a handful of times. J is TRBJ2-1 and V is TRBV27, with 10 bases fitting TRBD2. The V segment lost 2 bases and the J segment 5 bases; nucleotides outside the gene matches: 6. Germline loops: CDR1 MNHEY, CDR2 SMNVEV (reference sequence). CDR3 length equals 16 residues. The CDR3 DNA reads TGTGCCAGCAGTTTAGCAGCGGGAGGGGTTGACAATGAGCAGTTCTTC. Translation gives CASSLAAGGVDNEQFF.

The chain recombines TRBV30 with TRBJ2-3, with 8 bases fitting TRBD2. The CDR3 totals 14 residues. Germline trimming cut 7 bases from V and 3 bases from J; bases unmatched to any gene: 9. Germline V gives CDR1 GTSNPN, CDR2 SVGIG (reference sequence). CDR3 in DNA: TGTGCCTCGACCTTAGCGGGATTAACAGATACGCAGTATTTT. Protein: CASTLAGLTDTQYF.

As for this clone: Other DNA sequences in this specimen translate into the identical CDR3. V is TRBV18 and J is TRBJ2-5; a possible D gene is TRBD1 (6 bases). Germline loops: CDR1 KGHSH, CDR2 LQKENI. This CDR3 is 13 amino acids long. The V and J ends lost 3 bases and 2 bases respectively, with 7 bases between them. DNA for the CDR3: TGTGCCAGCTCACCTGGGACACAAGAGACCCAGTACTTC. This codes for CASSPGTQETQYF.